The entry that follows covers one TCR beta chain sequence. The ends lost 6 bases at V and 5 bases at J; junction bases unmatched: 4. CDR1 and CDR2 (germline): SQVTM, ANQGSEA. This CDR3 contains 13 residues. Measured with immunoSEQ multiplex PCR; TCRdb has only the in-frame clones, and not every one. The table includes about 180,000 clones, around 88% detected once. The data belong to a study of blood T cell repertoires in COVID-19. For the study at large: The cDNA or gDNA used as material had been derived from T cells, B-cell-depleted T cells, or PBMCs.

The source of this sequence is a woman aged 25 to 45 with acute or convalescent COVID-19. Specimen: peripheral blood. This chain connects TRBV29-1 to TRBJ2-1; 10 bases agree with TRBD2. Here the CDR3 reads CSVGLAADNEQFF. The DNA of the CDR3 is TGCAGCGTCGGACTAGCGGCAGACAATGAGCAGTTCTTC.